This paragraph covers one TCR beta chain sequence. No antigen is known for it. The same CDR3 also results from other DNA sequences found in this sample. Study processing details: From ImmunoSEQ came sequences covering only the junction and carrying no quality scores, so filtering differed. Assay: immunoSEQ multiplex PCR; the TCRdb copy retains only in-frame clones and omits some. V and J calls and clone size come straight from that table; D and trimming were deduced from the DNA. Found here are about a million clones, roughly 80% of them singletons; the top ten hold roughly 0.82%. The data originate from a study of shared clonotypes between healthy human individuals. CD4+ cells yielded CD45RA+ naive and CD45RA-negative memory subsets. Study-level findings and limits: It was expected that sequencing depth would affect clonotype sharing among donors. Represented genetic and exposure-history diversity was restricted by having few donors.

V was shortened by 2 bases and J by 6 bases, with 7 bases between the two germline ends. The CDR3 is made up of 12 amino acids. Germline V CDR1 and CDR2: MDHEN, SYDVKM. The material sequenced was memory CD4+ T cells from PBMCs. This sample's subset: CD45RA-negative fraction. The chain employs TRBV28 and TRBJ1-2; D uncertain. This TCR derives from a young man in good health. Some clones in this sample may be carry-over from other donors' samples. The CDR3, as DNA: TGTGCCAGCAGTTTACGCACCCATGGCTACACCTTC. This encodes CASSLRTHGYTF.